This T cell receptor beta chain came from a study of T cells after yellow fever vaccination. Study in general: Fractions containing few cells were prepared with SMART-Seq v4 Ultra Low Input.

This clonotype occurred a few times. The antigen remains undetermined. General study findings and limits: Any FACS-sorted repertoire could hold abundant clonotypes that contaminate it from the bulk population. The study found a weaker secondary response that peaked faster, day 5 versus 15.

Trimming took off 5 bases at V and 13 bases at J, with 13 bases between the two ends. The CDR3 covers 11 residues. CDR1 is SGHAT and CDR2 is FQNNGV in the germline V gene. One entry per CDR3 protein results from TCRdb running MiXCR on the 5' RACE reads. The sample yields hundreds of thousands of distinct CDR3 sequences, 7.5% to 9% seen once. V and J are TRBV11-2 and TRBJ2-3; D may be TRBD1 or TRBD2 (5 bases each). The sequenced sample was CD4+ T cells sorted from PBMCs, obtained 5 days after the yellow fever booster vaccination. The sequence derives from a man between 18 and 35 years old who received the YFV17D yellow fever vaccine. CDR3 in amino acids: CASSPGAGEYF. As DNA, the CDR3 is TGTGCCAGCAGCCCCGGGGCTGGGGAGTATTTT.